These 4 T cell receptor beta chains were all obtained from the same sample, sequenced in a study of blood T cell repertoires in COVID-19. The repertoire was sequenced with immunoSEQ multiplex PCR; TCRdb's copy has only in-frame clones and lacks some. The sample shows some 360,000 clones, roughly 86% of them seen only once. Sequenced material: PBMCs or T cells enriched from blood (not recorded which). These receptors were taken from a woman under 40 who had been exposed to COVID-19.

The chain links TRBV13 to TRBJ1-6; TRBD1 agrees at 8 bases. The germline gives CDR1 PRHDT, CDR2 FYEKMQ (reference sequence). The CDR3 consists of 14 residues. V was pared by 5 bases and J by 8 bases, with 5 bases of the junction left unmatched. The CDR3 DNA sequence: TGTGCCAGCAGCCGGACAGGGCAAGATTCACCCCTCCACTTT. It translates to CASSRTGQDSPLHF.

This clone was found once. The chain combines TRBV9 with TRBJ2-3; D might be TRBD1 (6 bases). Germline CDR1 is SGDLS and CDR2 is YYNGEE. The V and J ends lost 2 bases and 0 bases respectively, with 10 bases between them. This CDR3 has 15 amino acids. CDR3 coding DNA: TGTGCCAGCAGCGTGTGGACAGCAAGCACAGATACGCAGTATTTT. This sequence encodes CASSVWTASTDTQYF.

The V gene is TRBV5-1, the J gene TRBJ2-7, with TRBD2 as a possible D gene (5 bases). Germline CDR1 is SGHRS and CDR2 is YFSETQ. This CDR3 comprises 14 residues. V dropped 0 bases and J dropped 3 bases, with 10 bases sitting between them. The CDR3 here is CASSLDDEGYEQYF. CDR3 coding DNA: TGCGCCAGCAGCTTGGACGACGAGGGCTACGAGCAGTACTTC.

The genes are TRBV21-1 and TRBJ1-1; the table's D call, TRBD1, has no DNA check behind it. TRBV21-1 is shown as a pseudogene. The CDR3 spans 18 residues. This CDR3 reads CASSKRGLNVSMGTEAFF. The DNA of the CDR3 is TGTGCCAGCAGCAAAAGGGGTCTGAACGTCTCGATGGGCACTGAAGCTTTCTTT.